Listed below are T cell receptor beta chains from one sample, sequenced in a study of blood T cell repertoires in COVID-19. The data were produced by immunoSEQ multiplex PCR, yet TCRdb's version contains in-frame clones alone and is incomplete. The sample holds approximately 250,000 clones; around four fifths are singletons and the top ten take 5.5% to 8%. What was sequenced was peripheral blood. Receptors originate from an older woman with active or convalescent COVID-19. Each CDR3 is given without its conserved first and last residue. D genes are given only for firm matches.

TRBD2	TRBV11-3	TRBJ2-7	ASRHLGAGGPYEQY
NA	TRBV2	TRBJ2-1	ASRASSVGTGLYNEQF
NA	TRBV28	TRBJ1-1	ASSLVPGVNTEAF
NA	TRBV6-5	TRBJ2-1	ASSPRSSYNEQF
NA	TRBV28	TRBJ1-2	ASSFPPGRGYT
TRBD1	TRBV6-6	TRBJ1-1	ASRDRGGNTEAF
TRBD1	TRBV28	TRBJ1-5	ASLDRVLNQPQH
NA	TRBV30	TRBJ2-5	AWSKFKGGEETQY
NA	TRBV5-8	TRBJ2-4	ASSFPGRGGAKNIQY
NA	TRBV6-6	TRBJ1-2	ASSYSSQGIDGYT
TRBD1	TRBV18	TRBJ1-4	ASSTGVIGTTNEKLF
TRBD2	TRBV11-3	TRBJ2-7	ASSSGGASGALRQY
NA	TRBV5-4	TRBJ1-5	ASSLDPGTQPQH
TRBD2	TRBV15	TRBJ2-7	ATSRAWGLAVSYEQY
TRBD2	TRBV5-3	TRBJ2-1	ARSARGREGFYNEQF
NA	TRBV14	TRBJ1-1	ASSAIGRAGAF
NA	TRBV7-9	TRBJ2-1	ASTPVGGAYNEQF
NA	TRBV27	TRBJ2-5	ASSSLGGGSRGTQY
NA	TRBV4-1	TRBJ1-1	ASSPTGFDTEAF
NA	TRBV25-1	TRBJ1-1	ASSPDRSNTEAF
TRBD1	TRBV19	TRBJ1-2	ASDEGQGDYGYT
TRBD1	TRBV3-1/TRBV3-2	TRBJ2-2	ASSTHGTGVGELF
TRBD1	TRBV28	TRBJ1-4	ASSYLGQGNEKLF
NA	TRBV7-9	TRBJ2-1	ASSSTRTDRSSYNEQF
NA	TRBV27	TRBJ1-5	ASRKHGVGPQH
NA	TRBV4-1	TRBJ1-1	ASSQTPAAGGHMNTEAF
TRBD1	TRBV9	TRBJ2-1	ASSPGTGIYNEQF